This T cell receptor (beta chain) was recorded in a study of T cell responses to AZD1222 COVID-19 vaccine (TCRdb year 2021). Background for the entire study: Because spike-specific TCR depth and breadth did not differ between the two schedules, AZD1222 recipients who got a second dose at roughly 4 weeks were pooled with those who got a second dose at roughly 12 weeks. Enrollment into the trials was organized by age into subgroups of 18-55, 56-69 and 70-plus years, and those subgroups contained roughly 150, 30 and 60 TCR-sequenced participants, respectively. A total of just over 230 trial participants underwent TCR sequencing, of whom some 200 had received two doses of AZD1222 and about 26 had received two doses of the MenACWY control vaccine.

Turning to this clone: Its antigen is not yet known. The sample holds no much larger clone one base away, and base qualities are not on file.

What the study reported, not specific to this receptor: Participants were mostly white British and included more females than males, and it was suggested by the authors that clonal diversity may have been underestimated. In the small 56-69-year group, the increase in depth fell short of significance, most likely because of low power. A significant rise in spike-specific TCR breadth and depth was observed after two AZD1222 doses relative to day 0 and relative to MenACWY recipients. Conclusions about previously exposed vaccinees are limited, since just 5 to 7 AZD1222 recipients were seropositive for SARS-CoV-2 at baseline. Nearly half of unique spike-specific TCRs reportedly recognized epitopes outside regions mutated in the B.1.351 and B.1.1.7 variants. Because no day 14 peak-response samples were available, the repertoires could be characterized only after the peak T cell response. CD4 TCRs associated with the vaccine covered the entire spike protein, and the dominant responses were in regions 160-218 and 743-854.

Spanning cysteine to phenylalanine, the CDR3 consists of 13 amino acids. The read is trimmed to its CDR3 DNA, 39 bases read in frame from base 1. CDR1 is given as MNHEY and CDR2 as SVGAGI, both from the germline V gene. Trimming at the junction amounts to 11 bases on V and 1 base on J, and the germline ends lie 14 bases apart. The CDR3 regions of human TCRbeta chains were analyzed by immunosequencing. For the original study's pipeline: TCRs in the repertoires were matched against a reference library of SARS-CoV-2-specific TCRs that had been generated with the MIRA antigen-specificity platform. Breadth meant the fraction of unique TCRs that were SARS-CoV-2-associated, whereas depth meant the fraction of total T cells that were SARS-CoV-2-associated. Using the MIRA data, each spike-specific TCR was assigned both to the spike region to which the TCR was reactive and to a CD4 or CD8 class. Log10-transformed breadth and depth values were compared by one-way ANOVA with Sidak's multiple comparisons tests. The source is immuneACCESS, and TCRdb retained only in-frame sequences with V and J called. Part of the clones is not carried over; for the studies checked, unresolved V genes explain less than half of this, and the remainder is unexplained. V and J calls and clone size come straight from that table; D and trimming were deduced from the DNA. In this sample the table shows fewer than 130,000 clones, roughly nine tenths of which occur a single time. The ten top clones hold 1.6% of the sample.

The sample's time point, from its label and the paper: baseline before first vaccination. The vaccinee samples were drawn from two UK trials, COV001 and COV002, one of which was a single-blind randomized controlled phase 2/3 trial testing AZD1222 (ChAdOx1 nCoV-19) in healthy adults. Trial participant PBMC samples were collected at day 0 and day 28 after the second dose for TCRbeta chain sequencing. This material consisted of peripheral blood, taken on day 0 of AZD1222 vaccination. This chain is built from TRBV6-5 and TRBJ1-1; the D segment cannot be called with confidence. This TCR was sampled from an adult in good health. The nucleotide sequence reads TGTGCCTCTTTGGTTTCGGGGAACACTGAAGCTTTCTTT. Its amino acids are CASLVSGNTEAFF.